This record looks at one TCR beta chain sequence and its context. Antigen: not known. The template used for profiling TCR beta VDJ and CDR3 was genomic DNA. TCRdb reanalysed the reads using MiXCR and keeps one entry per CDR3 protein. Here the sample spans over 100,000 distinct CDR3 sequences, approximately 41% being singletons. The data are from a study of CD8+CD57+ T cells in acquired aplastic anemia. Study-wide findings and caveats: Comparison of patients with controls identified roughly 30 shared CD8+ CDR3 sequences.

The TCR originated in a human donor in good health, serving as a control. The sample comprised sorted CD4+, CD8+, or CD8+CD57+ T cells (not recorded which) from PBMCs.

The CDR3 spells CASSLDGTVNTEAFF. The DNA of the CDR3 is TGTGCCAGCAGCTTAGACGGGACGGTAAACACTGAAGCTTTCTTT. The rearrangement links TRBV7-8 to TRBJ1-1, with D possibly TRBD1 on 5 matching bases. Deletions cut 1 base from V and 2 bases from J, with 11 bases between. The CDR3 runs to 15 residues. Looked up from germline, CDR1 is SGHVS and CDR2 is FQNEAQ.